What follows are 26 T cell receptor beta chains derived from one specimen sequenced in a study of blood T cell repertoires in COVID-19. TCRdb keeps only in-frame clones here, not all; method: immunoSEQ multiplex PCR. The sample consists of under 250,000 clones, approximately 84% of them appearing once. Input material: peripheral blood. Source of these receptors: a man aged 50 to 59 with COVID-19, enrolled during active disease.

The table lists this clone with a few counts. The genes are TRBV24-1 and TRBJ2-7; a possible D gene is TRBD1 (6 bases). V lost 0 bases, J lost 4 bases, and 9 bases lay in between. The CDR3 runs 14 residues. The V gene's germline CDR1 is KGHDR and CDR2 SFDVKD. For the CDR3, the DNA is TGTGCCACCAGTGATTTGTCAGGGGAATACGAGCAGTACTTC. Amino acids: CATSDLSGEYEQYF.

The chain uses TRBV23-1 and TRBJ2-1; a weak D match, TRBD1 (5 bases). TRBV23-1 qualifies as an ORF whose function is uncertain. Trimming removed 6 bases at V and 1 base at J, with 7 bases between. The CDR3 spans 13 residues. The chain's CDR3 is CASRQVSYNEQFF. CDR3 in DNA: TGCGCCAGCAGACAGGTATCCTACAATGAGCAGTTCTTC.

This CDR3 reads CASSDSYGETEQYF. CDR3 coding DNA: TGTGCCAGCAGTGATAGCTACGGGGAGACCGAGCAGTACTTC. The chain recombines TRBV25-1 with TRBJ2-7, with a tentative D call TRBD2 (5 bases). The CDR3 sequence is 14 residues long. Trimming took off 3 bases at V and 6 bases at J, with 15 bases between the two ends. Germline CDR1 is MGHDK and CDR2 is SYGVNS.

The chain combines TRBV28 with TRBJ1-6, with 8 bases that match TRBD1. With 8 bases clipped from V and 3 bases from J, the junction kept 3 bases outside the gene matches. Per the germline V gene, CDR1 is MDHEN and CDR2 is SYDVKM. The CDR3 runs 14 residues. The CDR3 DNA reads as TGTGCCAGCGTACAGGGGGTCTATAATTCACCCCTCCACTTT. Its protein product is CASVQGVYNSPLHF.

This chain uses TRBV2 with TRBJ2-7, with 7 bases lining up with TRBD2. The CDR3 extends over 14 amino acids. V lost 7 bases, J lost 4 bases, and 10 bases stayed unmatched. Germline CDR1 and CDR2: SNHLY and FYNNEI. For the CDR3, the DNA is TGTGCCAGCAAGTACGGACTAGACACTTACGAGCAGTACTTC. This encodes CASKYGLDTYEQYF.

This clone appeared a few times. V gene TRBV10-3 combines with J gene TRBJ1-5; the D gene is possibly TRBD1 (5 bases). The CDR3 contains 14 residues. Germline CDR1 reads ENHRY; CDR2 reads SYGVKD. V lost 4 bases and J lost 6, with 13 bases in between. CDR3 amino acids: CAISGAGRGQPQHF. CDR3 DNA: TGTGCCATCAGTGGTGCAGGGCGCGGTCAGCCCCAGCATTTT.

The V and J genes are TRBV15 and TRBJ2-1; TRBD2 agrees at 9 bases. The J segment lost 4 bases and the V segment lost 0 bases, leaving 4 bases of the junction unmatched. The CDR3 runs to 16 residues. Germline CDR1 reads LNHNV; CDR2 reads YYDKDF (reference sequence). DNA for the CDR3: TGTGCCACCAGCAGAGATAAGGCGGGAGGGTACAATGAGCAGTTCTTC. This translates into CATSRDKAGGYNEQFF.

This chain's CDR3 is CAWSFGQTEAFF. The DNA of the CDR3 is TGTGCCTGGAGTTTCGGACAGACTGAAGCTTTCTTT. The chain combines TRBV30 with TRBJ1-1; maybe TRBD1 (6 bases). The CDR3 loop spans 12 amino acids. V was trimmed by 2 bases and J by 5 bases, leaving 9 bases between them. In germline, CDR1 is GTSNPN, CDR2 SVGIG (reference sequence).

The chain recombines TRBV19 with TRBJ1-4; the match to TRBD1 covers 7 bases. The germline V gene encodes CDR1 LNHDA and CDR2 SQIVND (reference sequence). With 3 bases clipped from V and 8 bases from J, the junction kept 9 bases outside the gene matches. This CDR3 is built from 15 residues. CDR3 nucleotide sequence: TGTGCCAGTAGTATTCCAGGGGGGTTAGGAGAAAAACTGTTTTTT. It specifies CASSIPGGLGEKLFF.

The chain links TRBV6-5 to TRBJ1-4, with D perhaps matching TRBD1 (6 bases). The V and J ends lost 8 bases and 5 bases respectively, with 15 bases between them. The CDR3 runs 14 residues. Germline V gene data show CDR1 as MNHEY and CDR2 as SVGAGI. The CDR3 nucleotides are TGTGCCAGCCGACCGAGGGGGAAAAATGAAAAACTGTTTTTT. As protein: CASRPRGKNEKLFF.

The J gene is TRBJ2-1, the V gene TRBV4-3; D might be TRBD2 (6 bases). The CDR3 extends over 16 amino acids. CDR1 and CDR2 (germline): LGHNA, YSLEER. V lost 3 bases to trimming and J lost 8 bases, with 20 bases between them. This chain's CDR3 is CASSQGLVRGVDEQFF. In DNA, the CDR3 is TGCGCCAGCAGCCAGGGATTAGTGCGGGGTGTTGATGAGCAGTTCTTC.

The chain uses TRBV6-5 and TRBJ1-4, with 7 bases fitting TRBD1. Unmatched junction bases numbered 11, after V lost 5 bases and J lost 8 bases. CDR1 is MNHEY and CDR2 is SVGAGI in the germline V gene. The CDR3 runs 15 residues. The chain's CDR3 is CASSKGEQGVEKLFF. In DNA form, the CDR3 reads TGTGCCAGCAGTAAGGGGGAGCAGGGGGTAGAAAAACTGTTTTTT.

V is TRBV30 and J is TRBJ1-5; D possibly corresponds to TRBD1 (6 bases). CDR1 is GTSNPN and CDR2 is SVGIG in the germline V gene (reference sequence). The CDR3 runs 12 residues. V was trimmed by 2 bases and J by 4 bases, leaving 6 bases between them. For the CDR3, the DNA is TGTGCCTGGAGTACAGGGAATCAGCCCCAGCATTTT. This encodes CAWSTGNQPQHF.

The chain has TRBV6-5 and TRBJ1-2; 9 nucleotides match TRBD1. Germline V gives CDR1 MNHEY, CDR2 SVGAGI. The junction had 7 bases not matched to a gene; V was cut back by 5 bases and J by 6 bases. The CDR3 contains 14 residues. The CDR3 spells CASSRGQGGDGYTF. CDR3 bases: TGTGCCAGCAGTCGGGGACAGGGAGGGGATGGCTACACCTTC.

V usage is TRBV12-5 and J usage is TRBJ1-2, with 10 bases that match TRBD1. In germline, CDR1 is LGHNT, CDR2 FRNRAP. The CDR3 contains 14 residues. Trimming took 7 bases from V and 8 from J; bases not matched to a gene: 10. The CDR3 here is CASALGQGFGGYTF. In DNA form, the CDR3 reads TGTGCTAGTGCACTGGGACAGGGGTTCGGGGGCTACACCTTC.

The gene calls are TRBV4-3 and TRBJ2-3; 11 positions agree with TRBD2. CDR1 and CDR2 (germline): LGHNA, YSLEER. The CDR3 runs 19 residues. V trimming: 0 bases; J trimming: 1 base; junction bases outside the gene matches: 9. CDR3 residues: CASSQDPLLAGGRTDTQYF. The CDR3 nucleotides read TGCGCCAGCAGCCAAGATCCCCTGTTAGCGGGGGGGCGCACAGATACGCAGTATTTT.

The chain's CDR3 is CASSDSGRKELFF. CDR3 nucleotide sequence: TGCGCCAGCAGTGATAGCGGGAGAAAGGAGCTGTTTTTT. The chain combines TRBV5-1 with TRBJ2-2, with TRBD2 matching 9 bases. Germline V gene data show CDR1 as SGHRS and CDR2 as YFSETQ. The CDR3 loop spans 13 amino acids. V was pared by 5 bases and J by 10 bases, with 6 bases of the junction left unmatched.

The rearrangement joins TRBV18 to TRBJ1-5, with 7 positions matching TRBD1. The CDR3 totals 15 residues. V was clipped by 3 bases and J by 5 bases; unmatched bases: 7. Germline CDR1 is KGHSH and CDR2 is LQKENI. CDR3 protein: CASSPGQRQDQPQHF. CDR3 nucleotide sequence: TGTGCCAGCTCACCGGGACAGCGCCAGGATCAGCCCCAGCATTTT. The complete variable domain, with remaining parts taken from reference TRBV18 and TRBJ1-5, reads NAGVMQNPRHLVRRRGQEARLRCSPMKGHSHVYWYRQLPEEGLKFMVYLQKENIIDESGMPKERFSAEFPKEGPSILRIQQVVRGDSAAYFCASSPGQRQDQPQHFGDGTRLSIL.

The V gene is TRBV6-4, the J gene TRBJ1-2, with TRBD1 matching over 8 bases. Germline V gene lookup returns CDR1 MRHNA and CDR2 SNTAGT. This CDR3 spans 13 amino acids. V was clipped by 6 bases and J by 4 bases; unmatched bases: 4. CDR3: CASRQGAGYGYTF. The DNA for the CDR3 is TGTGCCAGCAGGCAGGGGGCAGGCTATGGCTACACCTTC.

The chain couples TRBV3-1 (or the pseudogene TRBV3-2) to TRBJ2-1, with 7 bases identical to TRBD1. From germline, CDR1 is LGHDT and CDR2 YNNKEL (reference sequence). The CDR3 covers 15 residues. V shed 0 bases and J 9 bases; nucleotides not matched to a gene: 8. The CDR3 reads CASSQEEQGLCEQFF. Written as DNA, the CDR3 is TGTGCCAGCAGCCAAGAGGAACAGGGGCTTTGTGAGCAGTTCTTC.

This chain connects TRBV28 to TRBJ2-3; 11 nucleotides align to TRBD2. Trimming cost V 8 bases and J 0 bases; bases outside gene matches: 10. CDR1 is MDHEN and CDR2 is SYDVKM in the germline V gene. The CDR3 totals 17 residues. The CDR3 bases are TGTGCCAGCTCCGAGGGTAGCGGGGGGGCTAGCACAGATACGCAGTATTTT. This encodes CASSEGSGGASTDTQYF. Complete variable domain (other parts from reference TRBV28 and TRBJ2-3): DVKVTQSSRYLVKRTGEKVFLECVQDMDHENMFWYRQDPGLGLRLIYFSYDVKMKEKGDIPEGYSVSREKKERFSLILESASTNQTSMYLCASSEGSGGASTDTQYFGPGTRLTVL.

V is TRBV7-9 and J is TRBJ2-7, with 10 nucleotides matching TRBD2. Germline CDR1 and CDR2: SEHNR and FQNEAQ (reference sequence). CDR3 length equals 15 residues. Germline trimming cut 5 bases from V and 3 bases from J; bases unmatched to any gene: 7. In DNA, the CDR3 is TGTGCCAGCAGCACGCTCGGGACTAGCGACTACGAGCAGTACTTC. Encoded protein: CASSTLGTSDYEQYF.

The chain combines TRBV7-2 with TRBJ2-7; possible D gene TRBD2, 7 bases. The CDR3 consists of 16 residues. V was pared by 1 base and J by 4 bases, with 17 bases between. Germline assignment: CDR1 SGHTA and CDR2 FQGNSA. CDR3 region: CASSLGSGGAGYEQYF. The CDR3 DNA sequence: TGTGCCAGCAGCTTAGGCTCTGGGGGGGCGGGATACGAGCAGTACTTC.

The chain's CDR3 is CASRDRTNTEAFF. CDR3 in DNA: TGTGCCAGCAGAGACAGGACAAACACTGAAGCTTTCTTT. The chain is built from TRBV2 and TRBJ1-1, with D perhaps matching TRBD1 (6 bases). The germline V gene has CDR1 SNHLY and CDR2 FYNNEI. There are 13 residues in the CDR3. Trimming removed 6 bases at V and 2 bases at J, with 10 bases between.

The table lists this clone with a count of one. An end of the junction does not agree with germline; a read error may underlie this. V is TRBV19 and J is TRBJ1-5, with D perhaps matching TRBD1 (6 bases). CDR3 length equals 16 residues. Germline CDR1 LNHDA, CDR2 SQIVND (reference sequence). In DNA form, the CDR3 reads TGTGCCAGTAGCGTACCACAGGGAGATAGCATTCAGCCCCAGCATTTT. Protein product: CASSVPQGDSIQPQHF.

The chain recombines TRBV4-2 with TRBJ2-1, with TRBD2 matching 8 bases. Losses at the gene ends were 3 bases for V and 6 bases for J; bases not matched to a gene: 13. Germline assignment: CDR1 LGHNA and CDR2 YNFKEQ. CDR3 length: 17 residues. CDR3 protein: CASSQQPGLGNVNEQFF. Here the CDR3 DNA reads TGTGCCAGCAGCCAGCAACCGGGACTAGGGAACGTCAATGAGCAGTTCTTC.